The text below deals with one T cell receptor (beta chain). Its specificity is not known. The sample comes from a study of B cell selection in AIRE deficiency. Study-wide results and caveats: Tconv and Treg cells from AIRE-deficient patients resembled healthy donors in TCRBV usage, CDR3 length and diversity. Only approximately 9.2% of 3,500 to 4,500 shared Treg sequences were patient-specific; about 30% healthy-specific.

Conventional CD4 T cells were sorted as CD4+CD127+ cells. Assay: immunoSEQ multiplex PCR; the TCRdb copy retains only in-frame clones and omits some. The sample records some 25,000 clones, roughly 95% being singletons. Deletions cut 4 bases from V and 0 bases from J, with 6 bases between. The CDR3 runs to 14 residues. Per germline, CDR1 MNHNS and CDR2 SASEGT. The sequencing sample was made of CD4+CD127+ conventional T cells sorted from PBMCs. This clonotype was sampled from a human donor in good health. The J gene is TRBJ1-4, the V gene TRBV6-1, with a possible D match to TRBD1 (6 bases). The CDR3: CASSAGATNEKLFF. CDR3 coding DNA: TGTGCCAGCAGTGCAGGGGCAACTAATGAAAAACTGTTTTTT.